The entry below describes one TCR beta chain. What it binds is unknown. CDR3 length equals 14 residues. Trimming pared 6 bases from V and 8 bases from J, leaving 16 bases between. CDR1 and CDR2 from the germline V gene are MGHRA and YSYEKL. These data are taken from a study of T-cell memory formation after mild COVID-19. The wider study: Largely donor-specific sequence clusters came from a couple of donors. Study-wide results and limits: Mainly CM and EM harbored the contracting CD4+ clones; mainly EMRA harbored the CD8+ ones. Clones that shrank (day 15 to 85) were balanced CD4/CD8, whereas later expanders leaned CD4+. Several responding clones turned up in pre-infection memory, indicating that cross-reactive memory may have taken part.

Using its own MiXCR run on the 5' RACE reads, TCRdb lists one record per CDR3 protein. The repertoire holds roughly 300,000 distinct CDR3 sequences, with over 7% as singletons. The TCR originated in a man between 18 and 29 years old who had mild COVID-19 (a few samples of this study predate the infection). Cell type and time point are not known. The specimen was PBMCs or a T cell subset sorted from them (not recorded which). The rearrangement links TRBV4-1 to TRBJ1-4; possible D gene TRBD1, 5 bases. Here the CDR3 reads CASSLSPGREKLFF. The CDR3 coding sequence is TGCGCCAGCAGTCTTTCCCCAGGGAGGGAAAAACTGTTTTTT.